This T cell receptor (beta chain) is drawn from a study of vaccination and CD4 T cells after COVID-19. Study in general: The authors exposed cells to overlapping spike peptides derived from SARS-CoV-2, HCoV-NL63, HCoV-OC43 and HCoV-229E. Points from the study as a whole: When vaccine-specific clones from convalescent patients were examined, 304 of 307 were spike mono-reactive.

The Oncomine TCR Beta short-read assay sequenced DNA from cultured CD4+ T cells. TCRdb re-derived calls from the PCR reads in MiXCR, one entry per CDR3 protein. The sample consists of several thousand distinct CDR3 sequences, around 20% of them appearing once. Of note for this clonotype: No antigen is known for it.

The treatment was: roughly 10-day PBMC culture with coronavirus spike peptide pools or control peptides (ViraFEST assay). For ViraFEST, peptide pools expanded antigen-specific T cells, after which the TCRs were sequenced. This clonotype was sampled from a human donor who had recovered from COVID-19. The sequencing sample was made of CD4+ T cells from blood, cultured in vitro.

CDR3 protein: CASSLNRVAGYTF. In nucleotides, the CDR3 is TGTGCCAGCAGTCTGAACAGGGTAGCTGGCTACACCTTC. V is TRBV27 and J is TRBJ1-2; maybe TRBD1 (6 bases). Looked up from germline, CDR1 is MNHEY and CDR2 is SMNVEV (reference sequence). There are 13 residues in the CDR3. V was shortened by 5 bases and J by 7 bases, with 14 bases between the two germline ends.